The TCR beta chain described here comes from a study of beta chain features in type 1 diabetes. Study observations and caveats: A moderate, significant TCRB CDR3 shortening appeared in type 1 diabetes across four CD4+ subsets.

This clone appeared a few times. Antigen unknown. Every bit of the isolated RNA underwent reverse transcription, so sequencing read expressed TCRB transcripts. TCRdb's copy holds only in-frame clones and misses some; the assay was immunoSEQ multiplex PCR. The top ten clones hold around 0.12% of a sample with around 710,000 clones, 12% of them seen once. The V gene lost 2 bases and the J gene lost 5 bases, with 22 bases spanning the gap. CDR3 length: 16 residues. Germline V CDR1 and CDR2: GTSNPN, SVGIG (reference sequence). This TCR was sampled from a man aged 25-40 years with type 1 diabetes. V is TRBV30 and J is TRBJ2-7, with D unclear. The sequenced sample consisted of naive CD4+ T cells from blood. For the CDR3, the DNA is TGTGCCTGGAGTCCGAAGGGCAAGATAAAAGCCCACGAGCAGTACTTC. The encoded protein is CAWSPKGKIKAHEQYF. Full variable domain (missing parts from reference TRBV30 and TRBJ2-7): SQTIHQWPATLVQPVGSPLSLECTVEGTSNPNLYWYRQAAGRGLQLLFYSVGIGQISSEVPQNLSASRPQDRQFILSSKKLLLSDSGFYLCAWSPKGKIKAHEQYFGPGTRLTVT.